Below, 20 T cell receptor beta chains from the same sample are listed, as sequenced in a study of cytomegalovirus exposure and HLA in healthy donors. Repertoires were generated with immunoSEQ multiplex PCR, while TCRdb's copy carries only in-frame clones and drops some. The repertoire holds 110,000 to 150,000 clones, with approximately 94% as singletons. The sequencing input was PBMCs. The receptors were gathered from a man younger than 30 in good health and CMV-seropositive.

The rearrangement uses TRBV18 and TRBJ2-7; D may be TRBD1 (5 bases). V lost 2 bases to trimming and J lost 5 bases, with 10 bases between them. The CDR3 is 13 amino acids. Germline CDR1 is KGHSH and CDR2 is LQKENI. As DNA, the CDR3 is TGTGCCAGCTCACCAGGGGCTGGCGACGAGCAGTACTTC. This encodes CASSPGAGDEQYF.

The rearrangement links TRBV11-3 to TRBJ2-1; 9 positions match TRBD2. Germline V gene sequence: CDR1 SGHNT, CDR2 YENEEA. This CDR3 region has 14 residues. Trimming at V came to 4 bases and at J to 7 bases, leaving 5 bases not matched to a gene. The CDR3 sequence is CASSSTSGYNEQFF. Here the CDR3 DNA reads TGTGCCAGCAGCTCCACTAGCGGGTATAATGAGCAGTTCTTC.

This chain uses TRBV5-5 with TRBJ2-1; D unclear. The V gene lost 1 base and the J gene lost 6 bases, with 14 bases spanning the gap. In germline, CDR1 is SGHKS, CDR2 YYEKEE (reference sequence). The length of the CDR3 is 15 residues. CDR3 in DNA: TGTGCCAGCAGCTTGACAGCCCCGACATCCAATGAGCAGTTCTTC. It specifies CASSLTAPTSNEQFF.

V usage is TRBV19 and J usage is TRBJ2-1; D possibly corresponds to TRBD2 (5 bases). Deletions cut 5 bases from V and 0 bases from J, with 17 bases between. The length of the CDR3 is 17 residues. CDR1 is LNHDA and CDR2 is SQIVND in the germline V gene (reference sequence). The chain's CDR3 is CASSLDRKRSSYNEQFF. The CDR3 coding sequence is TGTGCCAGTAGTCTCGATCGGAAGCGGAGCTCCTACAATGAGCAGTTCTTC.

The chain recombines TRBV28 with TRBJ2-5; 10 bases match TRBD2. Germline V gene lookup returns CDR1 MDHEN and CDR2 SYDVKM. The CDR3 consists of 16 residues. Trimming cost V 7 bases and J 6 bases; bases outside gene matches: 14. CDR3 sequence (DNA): TGTGCCAGCACCTCCGTGGCTAGCGGGAGAAGGAAGACCCAGTACTTC. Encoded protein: CASTSVASGRRKTQYF.

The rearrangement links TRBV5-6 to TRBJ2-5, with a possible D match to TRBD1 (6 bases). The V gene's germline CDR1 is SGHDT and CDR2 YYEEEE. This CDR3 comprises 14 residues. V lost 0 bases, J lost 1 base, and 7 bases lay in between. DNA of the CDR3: TGTGCCAGCAGCTTGGACAGGGTCCAAGAGACCCAGTACTTC. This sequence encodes CASSLDRVQETQYF.

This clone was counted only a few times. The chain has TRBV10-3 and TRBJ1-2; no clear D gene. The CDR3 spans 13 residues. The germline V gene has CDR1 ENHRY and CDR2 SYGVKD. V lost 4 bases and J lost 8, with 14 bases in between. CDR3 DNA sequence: TGTGCCATCAGTGGGACTAGCCTGGAGGGCTACACCTTC. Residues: CAISGTSLEGYTF.

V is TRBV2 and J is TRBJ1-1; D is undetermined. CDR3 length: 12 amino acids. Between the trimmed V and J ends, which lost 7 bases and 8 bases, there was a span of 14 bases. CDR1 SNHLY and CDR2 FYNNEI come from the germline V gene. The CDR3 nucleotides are TGTGCCAGCACTTCTTTTCAGACAGAAGCTTTCTTT. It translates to CASTSFQTEAFF.

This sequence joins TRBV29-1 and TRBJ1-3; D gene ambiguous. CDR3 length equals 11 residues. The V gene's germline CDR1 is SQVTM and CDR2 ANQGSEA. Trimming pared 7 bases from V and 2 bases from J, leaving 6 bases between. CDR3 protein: CSGEAGNTIYF. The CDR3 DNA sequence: TGCAGCGGAGAGGCTGGAAACACCATATATTTT.

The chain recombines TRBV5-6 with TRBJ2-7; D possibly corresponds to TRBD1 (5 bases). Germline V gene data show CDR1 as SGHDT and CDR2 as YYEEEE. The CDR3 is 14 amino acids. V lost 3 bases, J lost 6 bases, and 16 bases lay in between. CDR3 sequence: CASSWGPGFVEQYF. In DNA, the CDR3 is TGTGCCAGCAGCTGGGGTCCAGGGTTCGTCGAGCAGTACTTC. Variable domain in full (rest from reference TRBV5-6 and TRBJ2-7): DAGVTQSPTHLIKTRGQQVTLRCSPKSGHDTVSWYQQALGQGPQFIFQYYEEEERQRGNFPDRFSGHQFPNYSSELNVNALLLGDSALYLCASSWGPGFVEQYFGPGTRLTVT.

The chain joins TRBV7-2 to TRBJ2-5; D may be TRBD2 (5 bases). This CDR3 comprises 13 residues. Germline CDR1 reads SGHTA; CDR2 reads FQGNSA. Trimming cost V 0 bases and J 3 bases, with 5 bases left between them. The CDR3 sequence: CASSLAEEETQYF. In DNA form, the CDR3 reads TGTGCCAGCAGCTTAGCGGAGGAAGAGACCCAGTACTTC.

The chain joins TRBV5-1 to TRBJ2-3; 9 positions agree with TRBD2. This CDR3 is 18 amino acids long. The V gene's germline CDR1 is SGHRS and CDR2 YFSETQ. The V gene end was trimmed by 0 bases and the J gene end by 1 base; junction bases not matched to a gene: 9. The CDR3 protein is CASSLEAAGGMGTDTQYF. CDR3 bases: TGCGCCAGCAGCTTGGAGGCGGCGGGAGGGATGGGCACAGATACGCAGTATTTT.

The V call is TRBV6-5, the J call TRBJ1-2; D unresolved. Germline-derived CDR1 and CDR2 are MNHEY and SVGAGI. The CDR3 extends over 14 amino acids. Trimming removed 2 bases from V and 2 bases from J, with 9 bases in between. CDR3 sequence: CASSYDQANYGYTF. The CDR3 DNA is TGTGCCAGCAGTTACGATCAGGCGAACTATGGCTACACCTTC.

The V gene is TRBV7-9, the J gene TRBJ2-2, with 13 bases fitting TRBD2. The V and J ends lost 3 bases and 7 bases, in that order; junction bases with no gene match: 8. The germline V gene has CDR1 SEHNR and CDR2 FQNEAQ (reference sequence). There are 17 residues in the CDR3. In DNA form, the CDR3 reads TGTGCCAGCAGCTTGGGACTAGCGGGGTCGAATAACGGGGAGCTGTTTTTT. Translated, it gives CASSLGLAGSNNGELFF.

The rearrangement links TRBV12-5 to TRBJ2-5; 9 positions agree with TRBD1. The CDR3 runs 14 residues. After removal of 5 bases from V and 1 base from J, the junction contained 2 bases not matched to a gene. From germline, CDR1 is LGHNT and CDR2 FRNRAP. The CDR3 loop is CASGPGQGQETQYF. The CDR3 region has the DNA TGTGCTAGTGGTCCGGGACAGGGCCAAGAGACCCAGTACTTC. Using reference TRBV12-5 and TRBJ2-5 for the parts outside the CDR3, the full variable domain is DARVTQTPRHKVTEMGQEVTMRCQPILGHNTVFWYRQTMMQGLELLAYFRNRAPLDDSGMPKDRFSAEMPDATLATLKIQPSEPRDSAVYFCASGPGQGQETQYFGPGTRLLVL.

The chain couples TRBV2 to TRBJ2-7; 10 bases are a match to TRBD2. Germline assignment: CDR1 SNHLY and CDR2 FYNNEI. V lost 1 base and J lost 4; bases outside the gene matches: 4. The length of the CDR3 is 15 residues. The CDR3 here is CASSEGLAGVYEQYF. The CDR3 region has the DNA TGTGCCAGCAGTGAAGGGCTAGCGGGAGTATACGAGCAGTACTTC.

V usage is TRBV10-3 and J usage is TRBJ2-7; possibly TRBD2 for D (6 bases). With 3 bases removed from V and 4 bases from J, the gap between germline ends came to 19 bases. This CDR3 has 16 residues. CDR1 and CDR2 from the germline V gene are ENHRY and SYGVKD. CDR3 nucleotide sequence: TGTGCCATCAGTGAACCGGGGGTCGGAGGACCTTACGAGCAGTACTTC. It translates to CAISEPGVGGPYEQYF.

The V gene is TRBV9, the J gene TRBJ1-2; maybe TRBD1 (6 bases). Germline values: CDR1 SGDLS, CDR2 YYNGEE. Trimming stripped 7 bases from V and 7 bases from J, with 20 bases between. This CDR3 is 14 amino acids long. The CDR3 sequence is CASLNPGGASGYTF. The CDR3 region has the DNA TGTGCCAGCCTGAACCCTGGGGGGGCTAGTGGCTACACCTTC.

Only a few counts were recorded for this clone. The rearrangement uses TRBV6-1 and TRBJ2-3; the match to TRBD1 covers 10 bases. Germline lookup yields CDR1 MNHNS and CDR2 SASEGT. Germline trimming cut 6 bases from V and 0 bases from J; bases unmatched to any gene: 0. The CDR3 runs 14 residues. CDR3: CASRTGGSTDTQYF. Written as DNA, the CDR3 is TGTGCCAGCAGGACAGGGGGCAGCACAGATACGCAGTATTTT.

The CDR3 sequence: CASGRPGGYNEQFF. The CDR3 DNA is TGTGCCAGCGGGAGACCGGGAGGATACAATGAGCAGTTCTTC. V usage is TRBV2 and J usage is TRBJ2-1; the match to TRBD2 covers 7 bases. V shed 8 bases and J 4 bases; nucleotides not matched to a gene: 8. The germline V gene has CDR1 SNHLY and CDR2 FYNNEI. The CDR3 loop spans 14 amino acids.